The clone carrying this T cell receptor beta chain was picked up a small number of times. Its antigen is undetermined. CDR1 and CDR2 from the germline V gene are MNHEY and SVGEGT. The CDR3 totals 14 residues. V dropped 6 bases and J dropped 5 bases, with 14 bases sitting between them. The template was genomic DNA from peripheral blood, not RNA. The sample belongs to a study of T cell repertoires in aging, cancer and after chemotherapy. Study background: Patients with chronic lymphocytic leukemia were sampled before and after fludarabine- or bendamustine-based chemotherapy.

A mixed TRB-A/B primer pool amplified rearranged TRB by multiplex touch-down PCR. TCRdb reprocessed the multiplex PCR reads via MiXCR and lists one record per CDR3 protein. The sample shows about 1,400 distinct CDR3 sequences, around 50% of them seen only once. Study results and limitations: In each cancer cohort, median generation probability increased across chemotherapy, suggesting thymic output rebounded.

What was sequenced was blood. This clonotype was obtained from a human donor with a blood cancer. The chain is built from TRBV6-2 or TRBV6-3 and TRBJ2-1; D call uncertain. The CDR3 reads CASSLPKSNNEQFF. Written as DNA, the CDR3 is TGTGCCAGCAGCCTCCCCAAATCCAACAATGAGCAGTTCTTC.